Detailed here is one T cell receptor beta chain. The entry originates in a study of blood T cell dynamics during melanoma immunotherapy. In the study overall: First-line therapy was either pembrolizumab or nivolumab with ipilimumab for metastatic melanoma.

DNA loading was fixed at about 340 ng for all bulk PBMC samples. Produced via immunoSEQ multiplex PCR; TCRdb's table is partial and in-frame only. The sample gives 17,000 or so clones, 65% to 90% of which show up once; about 8% is in the top ten. Germline V CDR1 and CDR2: MNHEY, SMNVEV (reference sequence). Trimming took off 0 bases at V and 4 bases at J, with 10 bases between the two ends. The CDR3 is 15 amino acids. The time point here: pre-treatment baseline. Sampling occurred pretreatment (T0) and at week 3 (W3), after cycle one of checkpoint blockade. Response was assessed by RECIST 1.1 at 12 weeks, except a couple of rapid progressors.

Here the sequenced sample was blood, taken from a patient treated with checkpoint blockade. This sequence was found in a human donor with melanoma. The chain is built from TRBV27 and TRBJ1-5, with TRBD1 as a possible D gene (6 bases). The chain's CDR3 is CASSLSGGVNQPQHF. The CDR3 nucleotides are TGTGCCAGCAGTTTATCGGGGGGCGTGAATCAGCCCCAGCATTTT.